This T cell receptor (beta chain) was sequenced in a study of tumor-infiltrating lymphocytes in primary liver carcinoma. CDR3 length: 14 residues. Trimming took off 1 base at V and 7 bases at J, with 14 bases between the two ends. The germline V gene encodes CDR1 SEHNR and CDR2 FQNEAQ (reference sequence). Starting material of roughly 0.45 ug total RNA yielded TCR beta cDNA via a constant-region primer. Nested multiplex PCR, run for three rounds with slightly modified ARM-PCR, yielded TCR beta libraries. TRBV1-TRBV30 forward primers paired with a C-beta reverse primer were used in the first two PCR rounds, which ran approximately 11 cycles each. From the multiplex PCR reads, TCRdb called clonotypes with MiXCR, one entry per CDR3 protein. The sample records approximately 320,000 distinct CDR3 sequences, more than 55% being singletons. Extraction also yielded germline DNA, while blood RNA was obtained from unsorted whole blood. None of the patients had received treatment, and all had chronic HBV infection.

The receptor's source is a woman under 40 with primary liver carcinoma and hepatitis B virus infection. This chain uses TRBV7-9 with TRBJ2-7; D perhaps matches TRBD2 (5 bases). Material: peripheral blood. Written as DNA, the CDR3 is TGTGCCAGCAGCTTAGATCTTAGCGTAGAAGAGCAGTACTTC. Amino acid sequence: CASSLDLSVEEQYF.